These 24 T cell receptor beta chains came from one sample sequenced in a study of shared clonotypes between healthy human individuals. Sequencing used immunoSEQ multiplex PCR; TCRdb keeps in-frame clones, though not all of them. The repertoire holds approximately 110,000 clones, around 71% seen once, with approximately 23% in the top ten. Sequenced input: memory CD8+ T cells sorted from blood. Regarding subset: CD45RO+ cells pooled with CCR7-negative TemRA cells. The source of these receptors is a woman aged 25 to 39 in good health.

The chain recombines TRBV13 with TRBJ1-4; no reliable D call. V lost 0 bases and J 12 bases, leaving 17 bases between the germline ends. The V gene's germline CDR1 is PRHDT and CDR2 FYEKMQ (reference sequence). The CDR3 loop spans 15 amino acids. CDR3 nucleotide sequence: TGTGCCAGCAGCTTAGGGGCAGGACGGTTTGCTGAACTGTTTTTT. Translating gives CASSLGAGRFAELFF.

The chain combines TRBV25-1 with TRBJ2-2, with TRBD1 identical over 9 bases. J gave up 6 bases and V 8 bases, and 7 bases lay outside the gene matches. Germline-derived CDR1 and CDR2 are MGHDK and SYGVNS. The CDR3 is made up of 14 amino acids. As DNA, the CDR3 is TGTGCCAGCTCGGACAGGGGAGTTCCCGGGGAGCTGTTTTTT. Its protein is CASSDRGVPGELFF.

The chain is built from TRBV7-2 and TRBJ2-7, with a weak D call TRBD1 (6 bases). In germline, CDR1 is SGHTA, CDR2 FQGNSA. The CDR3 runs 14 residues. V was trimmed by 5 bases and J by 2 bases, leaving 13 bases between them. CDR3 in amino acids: CASSLGTSPYEQYF. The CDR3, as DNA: TGTGCCAGCAGCCTGGGGACATCTCCCTACGAGCAGTACTTC.

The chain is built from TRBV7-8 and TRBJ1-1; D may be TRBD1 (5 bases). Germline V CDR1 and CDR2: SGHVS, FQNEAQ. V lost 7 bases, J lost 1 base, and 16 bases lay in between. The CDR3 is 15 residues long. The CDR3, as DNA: TGTGCCAGCATCTCGGGACGAAGGCCGAACACTGAAGCTTTCTTT. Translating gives CASISGRRPNTEAFF.

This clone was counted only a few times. In nucleotides, the CDR3 is TGTGCCAGCATGCCGGGATACCGGGATCTCAAGCAGTACTTC. Residues: CASMPGYRDLKQYF. The J gene is TRBJ2-7, the V gene TRBV27; tentatively, D is TRBD2 (5 bases). V lost 7 bases, J lost 8 bases, and 21 bases lay in between. Germline CDR1 reads MNHEY; CDR2 reads SMNVEV (reference sequence). This CDR3 is built from 14 residues.

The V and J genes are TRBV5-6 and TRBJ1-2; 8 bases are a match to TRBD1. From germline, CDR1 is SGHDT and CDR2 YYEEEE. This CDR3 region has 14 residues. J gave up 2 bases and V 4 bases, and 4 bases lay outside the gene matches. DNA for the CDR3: TGTGCCAGCAGCGGACAGGGAGGAAACTATGGCTACACCTTC. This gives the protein CASSGQGGNYGYTF.

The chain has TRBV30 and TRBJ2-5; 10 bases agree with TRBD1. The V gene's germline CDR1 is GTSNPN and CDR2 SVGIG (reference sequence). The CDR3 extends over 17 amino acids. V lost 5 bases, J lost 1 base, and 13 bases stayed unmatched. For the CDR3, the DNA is TGTGCCTGGGGCCCAAAGACGGGACAGGGGACCCAAGAGACCCAGTACTTC. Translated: CAWGPKTGQGTQETQYF.

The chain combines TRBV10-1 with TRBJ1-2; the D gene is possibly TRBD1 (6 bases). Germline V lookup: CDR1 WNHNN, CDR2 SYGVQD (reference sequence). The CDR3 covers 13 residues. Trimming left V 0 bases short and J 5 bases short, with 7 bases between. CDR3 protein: CASSESQGYGYTF. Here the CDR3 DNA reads TGCGCCAGCAGTGAGTCGCAGGGGTATGGCTACACCTTC.

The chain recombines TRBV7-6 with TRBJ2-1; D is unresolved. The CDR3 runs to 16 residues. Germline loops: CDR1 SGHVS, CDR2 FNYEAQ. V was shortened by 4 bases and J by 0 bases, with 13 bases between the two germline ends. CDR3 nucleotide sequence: TGTGCCAGCAGCTCCACGGCTCAGAGCTCCTACAATGAGCAGTTCTTC. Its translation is CASSSTAQSSYNEQFF.

The CDR3 DNA reads as TGTGCCAGCAGTTTAATGTCGGGAAGTAGTAATCAGCCCCAGCATTTT. Translating gives CASSLMSGSSNQPQHF. The gene calls are TRBV28 and TRBJ1-5; D remains unclear. This CDR3 comprises 16 residues. V was clipped by 2 bases and J by 4 bases, with 15 bases between them. The germline CDR1 and CDR2 sequences are MDHEN and SYDVKM.

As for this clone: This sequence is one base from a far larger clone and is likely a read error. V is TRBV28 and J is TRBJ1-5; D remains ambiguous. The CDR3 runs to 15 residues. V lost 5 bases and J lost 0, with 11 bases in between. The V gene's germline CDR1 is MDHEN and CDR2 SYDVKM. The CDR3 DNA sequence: TGTGCCAGCAGTCCGTACTTGTATAGCAATCAGCCCCAGCATTTT. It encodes CASSPYLYSNQPQHF.

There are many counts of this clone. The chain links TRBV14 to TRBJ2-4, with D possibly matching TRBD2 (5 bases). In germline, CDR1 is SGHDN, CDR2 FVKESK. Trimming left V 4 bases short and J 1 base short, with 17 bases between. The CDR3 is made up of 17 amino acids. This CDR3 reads CASSLGGGLRAKNIQYF. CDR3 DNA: TGTGCCAGCAGCCTCGGCGGAGGATTACGGGCCAAAAACATTCAGTACTTC.

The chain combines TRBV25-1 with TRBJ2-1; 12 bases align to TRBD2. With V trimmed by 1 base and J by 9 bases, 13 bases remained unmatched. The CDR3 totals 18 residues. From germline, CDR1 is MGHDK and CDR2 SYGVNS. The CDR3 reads CASSELTWTSGKDIEQFF. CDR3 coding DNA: TGTGCCAGCAGTGAATTGACCTGGACTAGCGGGAAGGACATTGAGCAGTTCTTC. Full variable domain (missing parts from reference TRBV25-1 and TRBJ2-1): EADIYQTPRYLVIGTGKKITLECSQTMGHDKMYWYQQDPGMELHLIHYSYGVNSTEKGDLSSESTVSRIRTEHFPLTLESARPSHTSQYLCASSELTWTSGKDIEQFFGPGTRLTVL.

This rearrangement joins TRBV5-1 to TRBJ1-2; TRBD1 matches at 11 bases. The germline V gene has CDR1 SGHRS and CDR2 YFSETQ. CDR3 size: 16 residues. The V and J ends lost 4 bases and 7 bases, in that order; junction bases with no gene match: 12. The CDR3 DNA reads TGCGCCAGCAGCGCGGGCTCGGACAGGGGGCTGGGTGGCTACACCTTC. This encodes CASSAGSDRGLGGYTF.

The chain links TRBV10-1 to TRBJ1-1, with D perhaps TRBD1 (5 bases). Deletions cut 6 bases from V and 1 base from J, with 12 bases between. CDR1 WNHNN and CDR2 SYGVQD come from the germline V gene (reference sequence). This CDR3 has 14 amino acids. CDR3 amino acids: CASSRAYGNTEAFF. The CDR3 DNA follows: TGCGCCAGCAGCAGGGCTTATGGGAACACTGAAGCTTTCTTT.

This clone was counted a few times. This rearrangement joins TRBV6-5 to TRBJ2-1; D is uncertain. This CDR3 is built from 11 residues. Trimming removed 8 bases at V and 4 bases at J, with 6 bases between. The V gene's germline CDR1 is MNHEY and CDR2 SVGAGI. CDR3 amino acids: CASRGYNEQFF. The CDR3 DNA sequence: TGTGCCAGCCGTGGGTACAATGAGCAGTTCTTC.

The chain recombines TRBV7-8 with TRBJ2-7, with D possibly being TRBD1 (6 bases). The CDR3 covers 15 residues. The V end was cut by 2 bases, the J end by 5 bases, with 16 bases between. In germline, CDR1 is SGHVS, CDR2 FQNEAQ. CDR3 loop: CASSLMVAGAHEQYF. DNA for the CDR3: TGTGCCAGCAGCTTAATGGTCGCAGGGGCCCACGAGCAGTACTTC.

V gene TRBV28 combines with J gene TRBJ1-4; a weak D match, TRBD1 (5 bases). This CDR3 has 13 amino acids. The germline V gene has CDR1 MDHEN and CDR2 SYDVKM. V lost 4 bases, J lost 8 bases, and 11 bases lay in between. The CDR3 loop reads CASSSGVGEKLFF. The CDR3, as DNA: TGTGCCAGCAGTTCGGGGGTTGGCGAAAAACTGTTTTTT.

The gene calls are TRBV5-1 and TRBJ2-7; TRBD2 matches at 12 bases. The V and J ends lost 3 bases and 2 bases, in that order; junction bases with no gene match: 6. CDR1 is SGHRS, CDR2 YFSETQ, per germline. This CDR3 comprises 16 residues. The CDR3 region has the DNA TGCGCCAGCAGCTCACCCCTAGCGGGAGGGACCTACGAGCAGTACTTC. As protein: CASSSPLAGGTYEQYF. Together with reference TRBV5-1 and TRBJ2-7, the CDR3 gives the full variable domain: KAGVTQTPRYLIKTRGQQVTLSCSPISGHRSVSWYQQTPGQGLQFLFEYFSETQRNKGNFPGRFSGRQFSNSRSEMNVSTLELGDSALYLCASSSPLAGGTYEQYFGPGTRLTVT.

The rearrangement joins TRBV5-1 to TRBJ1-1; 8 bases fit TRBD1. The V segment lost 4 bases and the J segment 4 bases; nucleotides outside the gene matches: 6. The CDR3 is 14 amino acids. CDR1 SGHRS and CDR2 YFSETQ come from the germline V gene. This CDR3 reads CASSPDRVGTEAFF. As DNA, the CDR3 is TGCGCCAGCAGCCCGGACAGGGTCGGCACTGAAGCTTTCTTT.

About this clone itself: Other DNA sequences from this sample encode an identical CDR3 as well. The CDR3 nucleotides read TGTGCCAGCAGTGAGGAACTAGCGGGGGCCTACGAGCAGTACTTC. Translation gives CASSEELAGAYEQYF. This sequence joins TRBV6-1 and TRBJ2-7; 11 bases line up with TRBD2. Trimming took 3 bases from V and 2 from J; bases not matched to a gene: 3. CDR3 length: 15 residues. Germline V gene sequence: CDR1 MNHNS, CDR2 SASEGT.

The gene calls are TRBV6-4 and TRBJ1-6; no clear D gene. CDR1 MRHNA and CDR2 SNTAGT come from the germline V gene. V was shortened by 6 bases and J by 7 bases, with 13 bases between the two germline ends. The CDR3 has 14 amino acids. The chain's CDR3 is CASRGRGENSPLHF. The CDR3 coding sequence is TGTGCCAGCAGGGGCCGGGGAGAGAATTCACCCCTCCACTTT.

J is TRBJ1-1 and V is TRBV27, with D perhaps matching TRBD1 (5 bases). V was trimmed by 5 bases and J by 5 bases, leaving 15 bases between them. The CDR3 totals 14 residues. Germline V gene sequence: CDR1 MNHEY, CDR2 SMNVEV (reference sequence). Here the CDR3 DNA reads TGTGCCAGCAGTACCGGGATAAAGGGGACTGAAGCTTTCTTT. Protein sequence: CASSTGIKGTEAFF.

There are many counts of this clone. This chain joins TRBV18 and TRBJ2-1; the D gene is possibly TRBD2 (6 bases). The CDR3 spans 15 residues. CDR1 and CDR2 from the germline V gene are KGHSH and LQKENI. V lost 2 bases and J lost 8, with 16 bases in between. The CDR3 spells CASSPVGGVVHEQFF. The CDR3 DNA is TGTGCCAGCTCACCAGTGGGGGGAGTCGTCCATGAGCAGTTCTTC.